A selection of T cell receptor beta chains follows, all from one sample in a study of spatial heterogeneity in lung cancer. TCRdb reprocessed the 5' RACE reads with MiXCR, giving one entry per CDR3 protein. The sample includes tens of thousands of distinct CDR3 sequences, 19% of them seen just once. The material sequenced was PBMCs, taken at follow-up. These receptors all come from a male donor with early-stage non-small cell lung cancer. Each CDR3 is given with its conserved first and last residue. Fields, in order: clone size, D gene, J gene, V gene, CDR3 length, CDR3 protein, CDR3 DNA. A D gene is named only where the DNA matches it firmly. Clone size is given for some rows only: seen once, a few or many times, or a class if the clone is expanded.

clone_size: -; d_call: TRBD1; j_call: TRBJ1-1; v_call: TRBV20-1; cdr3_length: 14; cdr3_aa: CSATQGGLNTEAFF; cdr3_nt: TGCAGTGCTACACAGGGGGGCCTGAACACTGAAGCTTTCTTT
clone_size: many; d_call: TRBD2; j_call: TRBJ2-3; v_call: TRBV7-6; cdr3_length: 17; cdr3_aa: CASSLGLAGESTDTQYF; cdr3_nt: TGTGCCAGCAGCTTAGGTCTAGCGGGGGAGAGCACAGATACGCAGTATTTT
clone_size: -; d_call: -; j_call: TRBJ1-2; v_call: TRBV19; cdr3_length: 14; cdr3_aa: CASSTQGAPDGYTF; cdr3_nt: TGTGCCAGTAGTACACAGGGAGCCCCTGATGGCTACACCTTC
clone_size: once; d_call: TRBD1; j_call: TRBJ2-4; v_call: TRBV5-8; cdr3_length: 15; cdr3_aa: CASSFDGQVLNIQYF; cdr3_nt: TGTGCCAGCAGCTTCGATGGACAGGTTCTCAACATTCAGTACTTC
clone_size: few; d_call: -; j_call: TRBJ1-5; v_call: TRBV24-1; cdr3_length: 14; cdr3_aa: CATSAGSSNQPQHF; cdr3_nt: TGTGCCACCAGTGCGGGCAGTAGCAATCAGCCCCAGCATTTT
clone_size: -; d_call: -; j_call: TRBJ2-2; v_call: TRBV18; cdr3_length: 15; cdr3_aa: CASSPPRVGTGELFF; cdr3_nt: TGTGCCAGCTCACCACCGAGGGTGGGCACCGGGGAGCTGTTTTTT
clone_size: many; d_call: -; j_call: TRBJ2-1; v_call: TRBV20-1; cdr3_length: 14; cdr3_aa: CSGVRRGRVNEQFF; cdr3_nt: TGCAGTGGTGTAAGAAGGGGTAGGGTAAATGAGCAGTTCTTC
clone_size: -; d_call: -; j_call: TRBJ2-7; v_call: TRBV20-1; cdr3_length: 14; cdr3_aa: CSASTPDGSYEQYF; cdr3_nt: TGCAGTGCTAGTACCCCGGACGGGTCCTACGAGCAGTACTTC
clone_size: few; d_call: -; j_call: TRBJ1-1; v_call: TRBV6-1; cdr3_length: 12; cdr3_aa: CASSGVGTEAFF; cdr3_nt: TGTGCCAGCAGTGGTGTTGGCACTGAAGCTTTCTTT
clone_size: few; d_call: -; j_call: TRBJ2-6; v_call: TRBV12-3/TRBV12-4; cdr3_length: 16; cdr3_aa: CASRRTSFSGANVLTF; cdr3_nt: TGTGCCAGCAGACGGACCTCCTTCTCTGGGGCCAACGTCCTGACTTTC
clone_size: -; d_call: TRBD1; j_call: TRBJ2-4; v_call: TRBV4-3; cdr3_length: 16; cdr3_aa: CASSQERTGGVGLQYF; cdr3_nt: TGCGCCAGCAGCCAAGAACGGACAGGTGGGGTCGGTCTTCAGTACTTC
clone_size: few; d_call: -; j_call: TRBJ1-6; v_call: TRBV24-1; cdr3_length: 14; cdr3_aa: CATSEGGLGSPLHF; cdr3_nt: TGTGCCACCAGTGAGGGGGGTTTAGGATCACCCCTCCACTTT
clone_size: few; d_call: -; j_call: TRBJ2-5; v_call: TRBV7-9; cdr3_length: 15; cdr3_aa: CASSAETGLLETQYF; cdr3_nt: TGTGCCAGCAGCGCGGAGACGGGACTTTTGGAGACCCAGTACTTC
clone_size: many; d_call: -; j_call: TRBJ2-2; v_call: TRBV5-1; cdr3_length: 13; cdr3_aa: CASSFSEAGELFF; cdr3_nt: TGCGCCAGCAGCTTTAGCGAAGCCGGGGAGCTGTTTTTT
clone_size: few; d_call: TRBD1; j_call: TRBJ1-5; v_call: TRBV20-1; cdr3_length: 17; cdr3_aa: CSATPRTGPRSNQPQHF; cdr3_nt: TGCAGTGCGACTCCCCGGACAGGACCGAGGAGCAATCAGCCCCAGCATTTT
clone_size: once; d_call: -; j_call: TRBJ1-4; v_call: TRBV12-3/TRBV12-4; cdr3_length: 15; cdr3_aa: CASNSRDGRNEKLFF; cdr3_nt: TGTGCCAGCAACTCCCGGGACGGACGGAATGAAAAACTGTTTTTT
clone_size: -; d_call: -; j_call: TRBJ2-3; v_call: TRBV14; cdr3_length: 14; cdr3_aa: CASSQVWGTDTQYF; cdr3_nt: TGTGCCAGCAGCCAAGTCTGGGGCACAGATACGCAGTATTTT
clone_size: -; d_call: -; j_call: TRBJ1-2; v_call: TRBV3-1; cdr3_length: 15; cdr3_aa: CASSQGPGSDYGYTF; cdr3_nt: TGTGCCAGCAGCCAAGGTCCCGGGAGCGACTATGGCTACACCTTC
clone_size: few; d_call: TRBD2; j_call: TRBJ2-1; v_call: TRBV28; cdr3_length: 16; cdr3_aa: CASSSLGTSLSNEQFF; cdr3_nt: TGTGCCAGCAGCTCTCTCGGGACTAGTCTCTCTAATGAGCAGTTCTTC
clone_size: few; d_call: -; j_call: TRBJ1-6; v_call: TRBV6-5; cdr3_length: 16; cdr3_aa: CASSRQAVPTSSPLHF; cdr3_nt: TGTGCCAGCAGTCGACAGGCGGTCCCCACCTCTTCACCCCTCCACTTT
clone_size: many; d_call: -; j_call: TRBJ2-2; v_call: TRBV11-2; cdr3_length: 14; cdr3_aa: CASIDRRSTGELFF; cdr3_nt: TGTGCCAGCATCGACAGGCGAAGCACCGGGGAGCTGTTTTTT